Presented here are 24 T cell receptor beta chains from one specimen sequenced in a study of spatial heterogeneity in lung cancer. Described time point: blood at routine non-recurrence follow-up after resection. TCRdb re-called the 5' RACE reads through MiXCR, storing one row per CDR3 protein. The sample holds about 20,000 distinct CDR3 sequences; 10% are singletons and the top ten take 30% to 45%. The sequenced sample was PBMCs, obtained at follow-up. Every receptor here comes from a female donor with early-stage non-small cell lung cancer.

This clonotype has ten or more counts. The J gene is TRBJ2-2, the V gene TRBV11-1; a possible D gene is TRBD1 (5 bases). Germline V CDR1 and CDR2: SGHAT, FQDESV (reference sequence). Between the trimmed V and J ends, which lost 5 bases and 1 base, there was a span of 5 bases. CDR3 length: 13 amino acids. The CDR3 region has the DNA TGTGCCAGCAGCAGGGGGAACACCGGGGAGCTGTTTTTT. The encoded protein is CASSRGNTGELFF.

This clonotype occurred a few times. The chain combines TRBV20-1 with TRBJ2-1; D might be TRBD1 (6 bases). V was cut by 0 bases and J by 2 bases, with 8 bases left in between. The CDR3 covers 14 residues. Germline CDR1 DFQATT, CDR2 SNEGSKA (reference sequence). The DNA of the CDR3 is TGCAGTGCTAGAGATTGGACAGCCTACAATGAGCAGTTCTTC. It translates to CSARDWTAYNEQFF.

In this sample, this clonotype turned up many times. This chain uses TRBV6-5 with TRBJ2-7; D possibly matches TRBD1 or TRBD2 (5 bases each). The CDR3 covers 17 residues. Trimming pared 2 bases from V and 2 bases from J, leaving 19 bases between. CDR1 is MNHEY and CDR2 is SVGAGI in the germline V gene. The CDR3: CASSYARSTGTTYEQYF. As DNA, the CDR3 is TGTGCCAGCAGTTACGCCCGCTCGACCGGGACCACCTACGAGCAGTACTTC.

This clonotype occurred many times. V gene TRBV7-2 combines with J gene TRBJ2-3; D gene unclear. This CDR3 region has 12 residues. Per the germline V gene, CDR1 is SGHTA and CDR2 is FQGNSA. The V end lost 6 bases, the J end lost 14 bases, and 18 bases lay between the germline ends. For the CDR3, the DNA is TGTGCCAGCAGTTTTAGTAGTAAGCGTGTGTATTTT. Its translation: CASSFSSKRVYF. Full variable domain (remainder filled in from reference TRBV7-2 and TRBJ2-3): GAGVSQSPSNKVTEKGKDVELRCDPISGHTALYWYRQSLGQGLEFLIYFQGNSAPDKSGLPSDRFSAERTGGSVSTLTIQRTQQEDSAVYLCASSFSSKRVYFGPGTRLTVL.

This clonotype came up many times. The chain recombines TRBV5-4 with TRBJ2-5, with a tentative D call TRBD1 (6 bases). Deletions cut 2 bases from V and 3 bases from J, with 11 bases between. This CDR3 is 14 amino acids long. Germline assignment: CDR1 SGHNT and CDR2 YYREEE (reference sequence). The CDR3 protein is CASSFGQSKETQYF. CDR3 in DNA: TGTGCCAGCAGCTTCGGACAGTCGAAAGAGACCCAGTACTTC.

Many counts were recorded for this clonotype. The gene calls are TRBV27 and TRBJ2-5; 9 bases match TRBD2. The CDR3 is made up of 15 amino acids. From germline, CDR1 is MNHEY and CDR2 SMNVEV (reference sequence). V was pared by 4 bases and J by 3 bases, with 6 bases of the junction left unmatched. The CDR3 bases are TGTGCCAGCAGTTCCGCCCTAGCGGGGAAAGAGACCCAGTACTTC. This translates into CASSSALAGKETQYF.

The chain joins TRBV18 to TRBJ2-3, with D possibly being TRBD2 (7 bases). The V and J ends lost 2 bases and 4 bases respectively, with 13 bases between them. Germline V gene sequence: CDR1 KGHSH, CDR2 LQKENI. This CDR3 region has 15 residues. The CDR3 reads CASSPVGGPADTQYF. CDR3 bases: TGTGCCAGCTCACCAGTCGGGGGGCCTGCAGATACGCAGTATTTT.

Comments on this clonotype: A read error is possible here, since a much larger clone lies one base away. The V call is TRBV28, the J call TRBJ1-1, with D hard to call. Germline V gene lookup returns CDR1 MDHEN and CDR2 SYDVKM. V gave up 2 bases and J gave up 1 base, with 2 bases separating them. This CDR3 has 12 residues. The CDR3 DNA reads TGTGCCAGCAGTTTAGCGAACACTGAAGCTTTCTTT. It translates to CASSLANTEAFF.

With regard to this clonotype: This could be a read error, since a much larger clone is one nucleotide away. This chain uses TRBV20-1 with TRBJ2-7; 8 bases match TRBD2. CDR1 is DFQATT, CDR2 SNEGSKA, per germline (reference sequence). The ends lost 3 bases at V and 7 bases at J; junction bases unmatched: 11. The CDR3 consists of 14 residues. This CDR3 reads CSARPPGGMGEQYF. In DNA, the CDR3 is TGCAGTGCTAGGCCCCCGGGAGGGATGGGGGAGCAGTACTTC.

This clonotype was found a few times. The rearrangement uses TRBV19 and TRBJ2-6; D remains ambiguous. Germline CDR1 reads LNHDA; CDR2 reads SQIVND (reference sequence). The V gene lost 7 bases and the J gene lost 2 bases, with 12 bases spanning the gap. The CDR3 is made up of 15 amino acids. CDR3 protein: CASISGGTGANVLTF. DNA of the CDR3: TGTGCCAGTATATCGGGTGGTACTGGGGCCAACGTCCTGACTTTC.

The table lists this clonotype with many counts. The chain links TRBV2 to TRBJ1-6; D is possibly TRBD1 (5 bases). V lost 10 bases and J lost 10, with 23 bases in between. The CDR3 sequence is 15 residues long. The germline CDR1 and CDR2 sequences are SNHLY and FYNNEI. The CDR3 loop is CATSKSGEGRSPLHF. The CDR3 DNA reads as TGTGCCACCTCTAAAAGTGGGGAGGGGAGGTCACCCCTCCACTTT.

This clonotype was picked up many times. The chain has TRBV23-1 and TRBJ1-6; the D gene is possibly TRBD1 (5 bases). TRBV23-1 is flagged as an ORF with uncertain function. This CDR3 region has 16 residues. V was clipped by 4 bases and J by 5 bases, with 15 bases between them. The CDR3 nucleotides are TGCGCCAGCAGTCCCCCGGACCAGGGCCATAATTCACCCCTCCACTTT. It yields the protein CASSPPDQGHNSPLHF.

By share, this clonotype counts as medium-sized. The V call is TRBV6-5, the J call TRBJ2-2; D is undetermined. Deletions cut 0 bases from V and 6 bases from J, with 8 bases between. The V gene's germline CDR1 is MNHEY and CDR2 SVGAGI. The CDR3 is made up of 14 amino acids. CDR3 in DNA: TGTGCCAGCAGTTACTCGAGTTGGTCCGGGGAGCTGTTTTTT. Translating gives CASSYSSWSGELFF.

This clonotype occurred many times. This chain joins TRBV12-3 or TRBV12-4 and TRBJ1-2; 7 bases are shared with TRBD1. CDR3 length: 14 amino acids. With V trimmed by 4 bases and J by 9 bases, 11 bases remained unmatched. The DNA of the CDR3 is TGTGCCAGCAGTTCCGAAGGGACAGCCCAGCGCTACACCTTC. It encodes CASSSEGTAQRYTF.

This clonotype was counted at least ten times. The CDR3 protein is CASSPNGVLEQFF. As DNA, the CDR3 is TGTGCCAGCAGTCCAAACGGGGTGCTAGAGCAGTTCTTC. The V call is TRBV28, the J call TRBJ2-1; D is perhaps TRBD2 (5 bases). Germline V gives CDR1 MDHEN, CDR2 SYDVKM. Trimming removed 5 bases from V and 10 bases from J, with 15 bases in between. The CDR3 runs 13 residues.

This clonotype came up many times. This sequence joins TRBV29-1 and TRBJ1-1; D is undetermined. This CDR3 comprises 11 residues. The germline V and J ends were trimmed by 4 bases and 5 bases, with 8 bases remaining between them. CDR1 and CDR2 (germline): SQVTM, ANQGSEA. DNA for the CDR3: TGCAGCGTTGGGGGTGGGACTGAAGCTTTCTTT. It is translated as CSVGGGTEAFF.

This clonotype has ten or more counts. The V call is TRBV12-3 or TRBV12-4, the J call TRBJ2-5, with unresolved D. The CDR3 runs 13 residues. V was trimmed by 11 bases and J by 1 base, leaving 14 bases between them. The CDR3 sequence is CASSGVRQETQYF. The CDR3 nucleotides are TGTGCCTCCTCGGGCGTCCGCCAAGAGACCCAGTACTTC.

This clonotype was counted many times. The V and J genes are TRBV29-1 and TRBJ2-1; D possibly matches TRBD1 or TRBD2 (5 bases each). V dropped 4 bases and J dropped 8 bases, with 9 bases sitting between them. The CDR3 is made up of 11 amino acids. The germline V gene encodes CDR1 SQVTM and CDR2 ANQGSEA. The CDR3 nucleotides are TGCAGCGTTGCAGGGACGTATGAGCAGTTCTTC. Translation: CSVAGTYEQFF.

This clonotype was seen many times. J is TRBJ2-1 and V is TRBV10-2, with D unclear. This CDR3 comprises 15 residues. V lost 5 bases, J lost 8 bases, and 19 bases lay in between. Germline V gives CDR1 WSHSY, CDR2 SAAADI. The CDR3 protein is CASSSKSRRGDEQFF. The CDR3 nucleotides are TGCGCCAGCAGTTCGAAGTCTCGACGCGGAGATGAGCAGTTCTTC.

On this clonotype: A much more abundant neighbour one base away suggests this may be a read error. The chain links TRBV7-7 to TRBJ2-5; 9 bases line up with TRBD1. Looked up from germline, CDR1 is SSHAT and CDR2 is FNYEAQ (reference sequence). The CDR3 runs to 13 residues. CDR3 region: CANSRDRAETQYF. CDR3 DNA sequence: TGTGCTAACAGCCGGGACAGGGCAGAGACCCAGTACTTC.

This chain uses TRBV5-1 with TRBJ1-1, with D possibly being TRBD1 (5 bases). Deletions cut 3 bases from V and 11 bases from J, with 14 bases between. The CDR3 runs 12 residues. Germline assignment: CDR1 SGHRS and CDR2 YFSETQ. CDR3 in DNA: TGCGCCAGCAGCTCTGACAGTCCGGAGGCTTTCTTT. It encodes CASSSDSPEAFF. Filled out from reference TRBV5-1 and TRBJ1-1, the complete variable domain reads KAGVTQTPRYLIKTRGQQVTLSCSPISGHRSVSWYQQTPGQGLQFLFEYFSETQRNKGNFPGRFSGRQFSNSRSEMNVSTLELGDSALYLCASSSDSPEAFFGQGTRLTVV.

This clonotype was observed many times. V is TRBV14 and J is TRBJ1-5, with D possibly matching TRBD1 (5 bases). Looked up from germline, CDR1 is SGHDN and CDR2 is FVKESK. Trimming left V 4 bases short and J 3 bases short, with 7 bases between. CDR3 length: 13 residues. The CDR3 nucleotides are TGTGCCAGCAGCCGGGACCACAATCAGCCCCAGCATTTT. This codes for CASSRDHNQPQHF.

This clonotype has a handful of counts. J is TRBJ1-1 and V is TRBV7-2; D gene ambiguous. There are 15 residues in the CDR3. Germline values: CDR1 SGHTA, CDR2 FQGNSA. V lost 4 bases, J lost 1 base, and 13 bases lay in between. CDR3 amino acids: CASSSSDTWNTEAFF. As DNA, the CDR3 is TGTGCCAGCAGCTCCTCTGACACTTGGAACACTGAAGCTTTCTTT.

A word on this clonotype: A read error may explain this, as a much larger clone is one base away. The rearrangement uses TRBV5-5 and TRBJ2-5; 7 bases align to TRBD1. Germline lookup yields CDR1 SGHKS and CDR2 YYEKEE (reference sequence). V trimming: 2 bases; J trimming: 0 bases; junction bases outside the gene matches: 10. This CDR3 contains 17 residues. Here the CDR3 DNA reads TGTGCCAGCAGCTTTAGACCCTCCGGACAGGACCAAGAGACCCAGTACTTC. Protein product: CASSFRPSGQDQETQYF.